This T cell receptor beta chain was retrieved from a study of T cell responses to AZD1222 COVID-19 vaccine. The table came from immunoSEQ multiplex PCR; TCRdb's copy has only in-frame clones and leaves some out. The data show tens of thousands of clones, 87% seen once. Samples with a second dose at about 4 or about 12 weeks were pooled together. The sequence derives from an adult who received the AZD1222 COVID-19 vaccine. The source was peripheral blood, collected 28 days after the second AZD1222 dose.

The CDR3 bases are TGTGCCAGCAGCCACAGGGGATCTGGAAACACCATATATTTT. This translates into CASSHRGSGNTIYF. The chain recombines TRBV3-1 (or the pseudogene TRBV3-2) with TRBJ1-3, with D possibly being TRBD1 (6 bases). The CDR3 runs 14 residues. Trimming took off 3 bases at V and 1 base at J, with 7 bases between the two ends. Germline V gene sequence: CDR1 LGHDT, CDR2 YNNKEL (reference sequence).